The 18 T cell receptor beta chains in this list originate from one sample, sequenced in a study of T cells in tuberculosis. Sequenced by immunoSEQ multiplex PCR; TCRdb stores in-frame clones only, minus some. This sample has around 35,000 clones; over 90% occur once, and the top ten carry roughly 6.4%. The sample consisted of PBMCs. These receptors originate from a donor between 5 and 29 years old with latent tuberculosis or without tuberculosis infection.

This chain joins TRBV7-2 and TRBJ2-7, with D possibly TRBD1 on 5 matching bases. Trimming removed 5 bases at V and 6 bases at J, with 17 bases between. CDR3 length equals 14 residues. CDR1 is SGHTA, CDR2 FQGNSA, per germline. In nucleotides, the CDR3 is TGTGCCAGCAGCACCCAGGGCTCGGTGGGCGAGCAGTACTTC. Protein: CASSTQGSVGEQYF.

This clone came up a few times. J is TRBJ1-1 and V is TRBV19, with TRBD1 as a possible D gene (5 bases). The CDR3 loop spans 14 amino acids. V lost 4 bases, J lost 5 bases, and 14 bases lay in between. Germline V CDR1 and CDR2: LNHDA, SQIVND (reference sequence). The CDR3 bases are TGTGCCAGTAGTAACTCCAGGGTGAGGACTGAAGCTTTCTTT. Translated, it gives CASSNSRVRTEAFF.

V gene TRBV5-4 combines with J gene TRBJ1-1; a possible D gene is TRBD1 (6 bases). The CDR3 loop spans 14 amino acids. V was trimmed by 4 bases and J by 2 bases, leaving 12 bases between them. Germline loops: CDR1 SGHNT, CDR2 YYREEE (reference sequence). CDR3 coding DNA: TGTGCCAGCAGCCCCGGACAGTTCAACACTGAAGCTTTCTTT. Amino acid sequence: CASSPGQFNTEAFF.

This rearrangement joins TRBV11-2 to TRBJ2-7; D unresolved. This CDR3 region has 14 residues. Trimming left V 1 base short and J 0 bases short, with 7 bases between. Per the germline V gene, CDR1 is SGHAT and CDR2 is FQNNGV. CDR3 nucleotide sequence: TGTGCCAGCAGCTTAGGCTACTTCTCCTACGAGCAGTACTTC. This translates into CASSLGYFSYEQYF.

CDR3 nucleotides: TGCGCCAGCCCCGTTCTAATTAGCGGGGGGGCGTTAGATACGCAGTATTTT. It specifies CASPVLISGGALDTQYF. This chain connects TRBV5-1 to TRBJ2-3, with 11 bases that match TRBD2. J gave up 5 bases and V 7 bases, and 15 bases lay outside the gene matches. CDR1 is SGHRS, CDR2 YFSETQ, per germline. The CDR3 has 17 residues.

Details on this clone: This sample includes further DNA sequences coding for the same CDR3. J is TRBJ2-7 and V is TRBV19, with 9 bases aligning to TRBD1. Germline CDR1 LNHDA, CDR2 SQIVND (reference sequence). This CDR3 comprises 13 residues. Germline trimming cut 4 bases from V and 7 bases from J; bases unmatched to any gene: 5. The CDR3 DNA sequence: TGTGCCAGTAGTACACAGGGGGCAGGGGAGCAGTACTTC. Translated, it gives CASSTQGAGEQYF.

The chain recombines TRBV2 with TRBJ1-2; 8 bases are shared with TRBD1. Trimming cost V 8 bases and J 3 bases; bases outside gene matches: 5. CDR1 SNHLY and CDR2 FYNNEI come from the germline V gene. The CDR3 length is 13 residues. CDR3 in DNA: TGTGCCAGCGGAAAGGACAGGGACTATGGCTACACCTTC. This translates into CASGKDRDYGYTF.

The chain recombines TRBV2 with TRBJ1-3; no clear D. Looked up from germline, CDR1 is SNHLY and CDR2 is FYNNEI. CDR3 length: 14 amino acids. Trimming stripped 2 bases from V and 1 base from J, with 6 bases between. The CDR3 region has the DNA TGTGCCAGCAGTGAAATTAGATCTGGAAACACCATATATTTT. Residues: CASSEIRSGNTIYF.

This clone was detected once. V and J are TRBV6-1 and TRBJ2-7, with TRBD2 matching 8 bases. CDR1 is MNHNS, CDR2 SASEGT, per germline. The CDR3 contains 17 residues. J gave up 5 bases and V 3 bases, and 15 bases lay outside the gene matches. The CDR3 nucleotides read TGTGCCAGCAGTGAGATCGGAAAAGGGACTAGGGGCGACGAGCAGTACTTC. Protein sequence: CASSEIGKGTRGDEQYF.

The CDR3 here is CASSIFARGPANYGYTF. The CDR3 DNA reads TGTGCCAGTAGTATTTTTGCCAGGGGGCCGGCTAACTATGGCTACACCTTC. The V and J genes are TRBV19 and TRBJ1-2; 8 positions agree with TRBD1. The CDR3 totals 17 residues. Trimming at V came to 3 bases and at J to 0 bases, leaving 9 bases not matched to a gene. Germline lookup yields CDR1 LNHDA and CDR2 SQIVND (reference sequence).

This chain's CDR3 is CASSQGTSGGLLSYNEQFF. In DNA, the CDR3 is TGCGCCAGCAGCCAAGGGACTAGCGGGGGCCTCCTATCCTACAATGAGCAGTTCTTC. The chain carries TRBV4-3 and TRBJ2-1; TRBD2 agrees at 13 bases. V lost 1 base, J lost 1 base, and 7 bases stayed unmatched. The germline V gene has CDR1 LGHNA and CDR2 YSLEER. The CDR3 has 19 residues.

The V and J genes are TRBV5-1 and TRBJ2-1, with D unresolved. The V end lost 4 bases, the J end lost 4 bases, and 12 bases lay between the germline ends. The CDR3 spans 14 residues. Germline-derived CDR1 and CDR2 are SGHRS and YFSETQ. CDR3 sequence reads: CASSPYDGYNEQFF. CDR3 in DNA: TGCGCCAGCAGCCCATATGACGGGTACAATGAGCAGTTCTTC. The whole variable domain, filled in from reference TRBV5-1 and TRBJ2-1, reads KAGVTQTPRYLIKTRGQQVTLSCSPISGHRSVSWYQQTPGQGLQFLFEYFSETQRNKGNFPGRFSGRQFSNSRSEMNVSTLELGDSALYLCASSPYDGYNEQFFGPGTRLTVL.

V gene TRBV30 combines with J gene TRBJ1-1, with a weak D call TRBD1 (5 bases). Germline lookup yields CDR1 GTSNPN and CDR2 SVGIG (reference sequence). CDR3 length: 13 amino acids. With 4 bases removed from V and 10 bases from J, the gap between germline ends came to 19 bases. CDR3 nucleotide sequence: TGTGCCTGGACCCCGAGGTTGGACATAAGAGCTTTCTTT. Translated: CAWTPRLDIRAFF.

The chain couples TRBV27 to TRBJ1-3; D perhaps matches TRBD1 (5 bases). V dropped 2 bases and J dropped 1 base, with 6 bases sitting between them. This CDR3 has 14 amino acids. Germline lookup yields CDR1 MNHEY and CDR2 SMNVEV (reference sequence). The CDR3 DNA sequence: TGTGCCAGCAGTTTAGCAGGGTCTGGAAACACCATATATTTT. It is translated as CASSLAGSGNTIYF.

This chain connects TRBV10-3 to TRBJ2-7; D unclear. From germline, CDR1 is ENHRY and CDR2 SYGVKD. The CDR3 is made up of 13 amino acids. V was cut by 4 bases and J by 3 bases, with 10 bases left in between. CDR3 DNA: TGTGCCATCAGTGGGCGGCTCTTCTACGAGCAGTACTTC. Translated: CAISGRLFYEQYF.

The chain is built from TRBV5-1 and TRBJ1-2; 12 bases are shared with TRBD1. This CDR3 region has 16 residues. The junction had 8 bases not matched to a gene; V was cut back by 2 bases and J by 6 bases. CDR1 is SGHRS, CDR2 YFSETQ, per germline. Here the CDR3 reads CASSFGTGGLADGYTF. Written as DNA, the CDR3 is TGCGCCAGCAGCTTTGGGACAGGGGGCTTGGCGGATGGCTACACCTTC.

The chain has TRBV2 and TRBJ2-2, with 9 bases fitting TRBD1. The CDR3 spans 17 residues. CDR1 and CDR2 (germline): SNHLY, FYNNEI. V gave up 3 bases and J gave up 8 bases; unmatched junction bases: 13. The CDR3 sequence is CASSETGTGLFRGELFF. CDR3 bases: TGTGCCAGCAGTGAGACCGGGACAGGGCTTTTCAGGGGGGAGCTGTTTTTT.

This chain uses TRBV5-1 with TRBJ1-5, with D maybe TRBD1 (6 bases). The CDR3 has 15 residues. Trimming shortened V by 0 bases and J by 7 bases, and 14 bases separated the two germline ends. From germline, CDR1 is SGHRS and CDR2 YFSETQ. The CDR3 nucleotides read TGCGCCAGCAGCTTGGCACAGGGACCAGGGCAGCCCCAGCATTTT. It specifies CASSLAQGPGQPQHF.